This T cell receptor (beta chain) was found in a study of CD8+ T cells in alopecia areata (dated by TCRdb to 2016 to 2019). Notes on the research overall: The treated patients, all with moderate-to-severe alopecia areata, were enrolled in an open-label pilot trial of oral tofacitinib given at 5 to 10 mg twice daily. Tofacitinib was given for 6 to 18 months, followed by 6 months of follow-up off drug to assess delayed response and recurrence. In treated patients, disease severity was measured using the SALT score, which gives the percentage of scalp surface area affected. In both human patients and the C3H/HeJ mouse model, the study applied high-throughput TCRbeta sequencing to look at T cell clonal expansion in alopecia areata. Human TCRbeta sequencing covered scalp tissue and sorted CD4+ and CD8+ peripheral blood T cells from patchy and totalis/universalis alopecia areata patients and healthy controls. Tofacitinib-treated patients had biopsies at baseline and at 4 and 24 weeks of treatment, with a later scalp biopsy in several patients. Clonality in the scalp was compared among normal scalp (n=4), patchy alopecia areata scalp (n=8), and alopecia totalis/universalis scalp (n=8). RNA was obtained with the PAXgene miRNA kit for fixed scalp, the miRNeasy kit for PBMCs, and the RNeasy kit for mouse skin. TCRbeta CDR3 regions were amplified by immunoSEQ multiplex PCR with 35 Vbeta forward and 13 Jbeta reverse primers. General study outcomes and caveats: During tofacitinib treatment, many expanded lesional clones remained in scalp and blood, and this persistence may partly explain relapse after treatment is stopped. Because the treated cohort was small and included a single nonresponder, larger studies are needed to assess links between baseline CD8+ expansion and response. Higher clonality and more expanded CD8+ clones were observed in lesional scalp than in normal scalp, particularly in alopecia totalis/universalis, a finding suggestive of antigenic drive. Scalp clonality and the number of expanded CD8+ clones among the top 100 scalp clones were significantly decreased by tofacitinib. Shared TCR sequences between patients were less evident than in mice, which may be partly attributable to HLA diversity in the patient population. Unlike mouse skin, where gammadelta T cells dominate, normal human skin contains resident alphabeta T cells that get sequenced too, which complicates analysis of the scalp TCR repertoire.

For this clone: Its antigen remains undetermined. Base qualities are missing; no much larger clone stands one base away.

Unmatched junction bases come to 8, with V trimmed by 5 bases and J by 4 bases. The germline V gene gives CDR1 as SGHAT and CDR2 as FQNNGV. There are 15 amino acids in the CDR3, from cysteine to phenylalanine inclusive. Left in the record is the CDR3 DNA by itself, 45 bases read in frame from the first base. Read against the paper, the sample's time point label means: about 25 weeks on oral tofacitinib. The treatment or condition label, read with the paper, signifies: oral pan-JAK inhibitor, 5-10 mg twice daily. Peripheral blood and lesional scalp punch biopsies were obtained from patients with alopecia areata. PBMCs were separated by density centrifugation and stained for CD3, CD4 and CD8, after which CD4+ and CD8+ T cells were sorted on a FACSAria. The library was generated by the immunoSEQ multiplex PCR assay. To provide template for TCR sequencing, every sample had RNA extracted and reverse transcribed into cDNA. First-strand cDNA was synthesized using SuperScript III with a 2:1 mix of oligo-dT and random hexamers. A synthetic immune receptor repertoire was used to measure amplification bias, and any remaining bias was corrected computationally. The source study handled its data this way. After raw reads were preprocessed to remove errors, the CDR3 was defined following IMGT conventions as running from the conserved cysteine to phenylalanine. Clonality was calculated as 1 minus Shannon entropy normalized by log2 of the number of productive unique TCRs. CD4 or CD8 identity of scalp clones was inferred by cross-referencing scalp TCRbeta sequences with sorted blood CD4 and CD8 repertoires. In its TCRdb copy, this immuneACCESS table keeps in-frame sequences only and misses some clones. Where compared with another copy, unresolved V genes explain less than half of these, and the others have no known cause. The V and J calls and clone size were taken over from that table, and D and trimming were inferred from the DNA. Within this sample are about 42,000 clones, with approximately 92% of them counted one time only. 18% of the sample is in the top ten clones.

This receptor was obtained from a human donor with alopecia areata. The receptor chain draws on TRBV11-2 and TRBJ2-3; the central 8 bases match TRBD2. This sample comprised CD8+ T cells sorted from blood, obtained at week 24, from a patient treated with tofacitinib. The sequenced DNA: TGTGCCAGCAGCCGCGCACCGACTAGCGCAGATACGCAGTATTTT. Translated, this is CASSRAPTSADTQYF.